These 25 T cell receptor beta chains were all obtained from the same sample, sequenced in a study of blood T cell repertoires in COVID-19. Measured with immunoSEQ multiplex PCR; TCRdb has only the in-frame clones, and not every one. The profile covers about 170,000 clones, with under 95% appearing a single time and around 5.1% taken by the ten largest. The specimen was peripheral blood. The receptors were gathered from a man aged 18 to 35 with COVID-19, enrolled during active disease.

The genes are TRBV5-6 and TRBJ2-2, with TRBD1 identical over 9 bases. V was pared by 5 bases and J by 3 bases, with 8 bases of the junction left unmatched. The CDR3 has 16 amino acids. CDR1 is SGHDT and CDR2 is YYEEEE in the germline V gene. The CDR3 region is CASSLDRGQDTGELFF. The CDR3 nucleotides read TGTGCCAGCAGTCTGGACAGGGGTCAAGACACCGGGGAGCTGTTTTTT.

This sequence joins TRBV10-2 and TRBJ1-2; D remains unclear. Germline values: CDR1 WSHSY, CDR2 SAAADI. The CDR3 is 13 residues long. Trimming stripped 3 bases from V and 4 bases from J, with 9 bases between. This chain's CDR3 is CASSEAGSYGYTF. CDR3 DNA: TGCGCCAGCAGTGAAGCCGGGTCCTATGGCTACACCTTC.

Points on this clone: One end of the junction is discordant with germline, which a read error may explain. The chain couples TRBV30 to TRBJ1-4, with D perhaps matching TRBD1 (5 bases). The CDR3 runs 13 residues. CDR1 GTSNPN and CDR2 SVGIG come from the germline V gene (reference sequence). This CDR3 reads CAWSGGSSEKLLF. The CDR3 DNA reads TGTGCCTGGTCCGGGGGGAGCAGTGAAAAACTGCTTTTT.

The rearrangement links TRBV11-2 to TRBJ2-7; TRBD1 agrees at 12 bases. This CDR3 has 15 amino acids. The trim removed 3 bases at V and 5 bases at J, leaving 5 bases unmatched. The germline CDR1 and CDR2 sequences are SGHAT and FQNNGV. CDR3 nucleotides: TGTGCCAGCAGCTTTTGGGGGACAGGGGGCGACGAGCAGTACTTC. Translating gives CASSFWGTGGDEQYF.

This rearrangement joins TRBV4-3 to TRBJ1-5; TRBD1 is a possible D gene (5 bases). V was cut by 1 base and J by 6 bases, with 10 bases left in between. Germline V gene sequence: CDR1 LGHNA, CDR2 YSLEER. The CDR3 totals 14 residues. The CDR3 region is CASSQVAGLQPQHF. The CDR3, as DNA: TGCGCCAGCAGCCAAGTTGCAGGGCTTCAGCCCCAGCATTTT.

The gene calls are TRBV24-1 and TRBJ2-3; TRBD2 matches 8 bases. Germline trimming cut 9 bases from V and 0 bases from J; bases unmatched to any gene: 4. The CDR3 spans 14 residues. Germline CDR1 is KGHDR and CDR2 is SFDVKD. CDR3 sequence reads: CATALAGSTDTQYF. The CDR3 region has the DNA TGTGCCACCGCGCTAGCGGGCAGCACAGATACGCAGTATTTT.

The chain combines TRBV30 with TRBJ1-1, with TRBD1 matching 8 bases. This CDR3 has 16 residues. Germline CDR1 is GTSNPN and CDR2 is SVGIG (reference sequence). The V gene end was trimmed by 3 bases and the J gene end by 1 base; junction bases not matched to a gene: 10. Here the CDR3 reads CAWRSGTGYSNTEAFF. CDR3 bases: TGTGCCTGGAGATCCGGGACAGGTTACTCGAACACTGAAGCTTTCTTT.

The CDR3 protein is CASSPQPRFAPNTEAFF. Written as DNA, the CDR3 is TGTGCCAGCTCACCACAGCCACGGTTCGCCCCGAACACTGAAGCTTTCTTT. V and J are TRBV18 and TRBJ1-1; D not certain. The V gene lost 1 base and the J gene lost 1 base, with 16 bases spanning the gap. This CDR3 comprises 17 residues. Germline V CDR1 and CDR2: KGHSH, LQKENI.

The genes are TRBV4-3 and TRBJ2-7; 10 bases are shared with TRBD2. Germline V CDR1 and CDR2: LGHNA, YSLEER. The V and J ends lost 3 bases and 5 bases, in that order; junction bases with no gene match: 7. The length of the CDR3 is 15 residues. CDR3 DNA sequence: TGCGCCAGCAGCCATGAAGCGGGAGGGAGCAACGAGCAGTACTTC. This codes for CASSHEAGGSNEQYF.

This clone came up once. The J gene is TRBJ1-1, the V gene TRBV12-3 or TRBV12-4; TRBD1 is a possible D gene (5 bases). The CDR3 is 13 residues long. V was shortened by 1 base and J by 5 bases, with 8 bases between the two germline ends. CDR3 in amino acids: CASSLVQGTEAFF. Written as DNA, the CDR3 is TGTGCCAGCAGTTTAGTTCAGGGAACTGAAGCTTTCTTT.

The V and J genes are TRBV11-2 and TRBJ2-7, with D possibly being TRBD1 (6 bases). The CDR3 consists of 15 residues. The germline V and J ends were trimmed by 5 bases and 3 bases, with 17 bases remaining between them. CDR1 SGHAT and CDR2 FQNNGV come from the germline V gene. CDR3 DNA: TGTGCCAGCAGCCACCCCCTCGGACAGATCTACGAGCAGTACTTC. Residues: CASSHPLGQIYEQYF.

The chain recombines TRBV4-1 with TRBJ2-3; D is perhaps TRBD2 (6 bases). Between the trimmed V and J ends, which lost 1 base and 6 bases, there was a span of 17 bases. Germline V lookup: CDR1 MGHRA, CDR2 YSYEKL. The CDR3 contains 16 residues. CDR3 in amino acids: CASSQGMAGRRDTQYF. The DNA for the CDR3 is TGCGCCAGCAGCCAAGGGATGGCGGGAAGGAGGGATACGCAGTATTTT.

The chain carries TRBV13 and TRBJ2-2; TRBD2 is a possible D gene (7 bases). CDR3 size: 13 residues. Germline values: CDR1 PRHDT, CDR2 FYEKMQ (reference sequence). Trimming left V 8 bases short and J 5 bases short, with 12 bases between. In DNA, the CDR3 is TGTGCCAGCGATAGGGGGGGAACCGGGGAGCTGTTTTTT. Encoded protein: CASDRGGTGELFF.

The gene calls are TRBV9 and TRBJ2-7; 8 bases are a match to TRBD2. V lost 4 bases and J lost 6; bases outside the gene matches: 9. CDR3 length equals 14 residues. Germline lookup yields CDR1 SGDLS and CDR2 YYNGEE. CDR3 bases: TGTGCCAGCAGCCCCCAGGGACTAGATGGCGAGCAGTACTTC. Translating gives CASSPQGLDGEQYF.

The genes are TRBV6-5 and TRBJ1-1; tentative D call: TRBD1 (5 bases). The CDR3 is 14 residues long. Germline V lookup: CDR1 MNHEY, CDR2 SVGAGI. V gave up 5 bases and J gave up 4 bases, with 14 bases separating them. DNA of the CDR3: TGTGCCAGCAGTAAACAGGCTGGGGCCACTGAAGCTTTCTTT. Amino acids: CASSKQAGATEAFF.

The chain combines TRBV7-9 with TRBJ2-6; weak D call: TRBD2 (6 bases). V was shortened by 4 bases and J by 7 bases, with 17 bases between the two germline ends. Germline CDR1 reads SEHNR; CDR2 reads FQNEAQ (reference sequence). This CDR3 has 16 amino acids. CDR3 region: CASSSRTVGGANVLTF. The CDR3 DNA sequence: TGTGCCAGCAGCTCCCGGACCGTGGGGGGAGCCAACGTCCTGACTTTC.

This clone occurred once. The rearrangement joins TRBV19 to TRBJ2-7, with TRBD1 matching 9 bases. Trimming removed 6 bases from V and 5 bases from J; junction bases left unmatched: 8. This CDR3 has 14 residues. CDR1 and CDR2 from the germline V gene are LNHDA and SQIVND (reference sequence). The CDR3 coding sequence is TGTGCCAGTAGATCTACGTACAGGGGGCACGAGCAGTACTTC. As protein: CASRSTYRGHEQYF.

Comments on this clone: The junction departs from the called germline gene at one end, perhaps through a read error. This chain connects TRBV4-3 to TRBJ1-4, with 9 bases matching TRBD1. Germline V CDR1 and CDR2: LGHNA, YSLEER. This CDR3 is 19 amino acids long. The CDR3 DNA reads as TGCGCCAGCAGCCAAGTCTCGGGACAGGGTGGGCCAACTAATGAAAAACTGCTTTTT. It yields the protein CASSQVSGQGGPTNEKLLF.

The rearrangement uses TRBV30 and TRBJ1-5; 9 bases match TRBD1. Germline lookup yields CDR1 GTSNPN and CDR2 SVGIG (reference sequence). There are 16 residues in the CDR3. Unmatched junction bases numbered 7, after V lost 2 bases and J lost 2 bases. The CDR3 nucleotides read TGTGCCTGGAGTCATTACCGGGACAGGGGCAATCAGCCCCAGCATTTT. This sequence encodes CAWSHYRDRGNQPQHF.

The V and J genes are TRBV28 and TRBJ2-7; the match to TRBD2 covers 9 bases. The germline gives CDR1 MDHEN, CDR2 SYDVKM. The V gene end was trimmed by 6 bases and the J gene end by 5 bases; junction bases not matched to a gene: 11. There are 15 residues in the CDR3. CDR3 protein: CASRSMGLAGNEQYF. CDR3 sequence (DNA): TGTGCCAGCAGATCGATGGGACTAGCCGGCAACGAGCAGTACTTC.

Here the CDR3 DNA reads TGTGCCACCAGTGATTTAGACAGAAACGAGCAGTACTTC. It translates to CATSDLDRNEQYF. This chain uses TRBV24-1 with TRBJ2-7; tentatively, D is TRBD1 (5 bases). Trimming left V 1 base short and J 5 bases short, with 8 bases between. Germline V gives CDR1 KGHDR, CDR2 SFDVKD. The CDR3 runs 13 residues.

This chain connects TRBV28 to TRBJ2-3; 10 bases agree with TRBD2. The J segment lost 3 bases and the V segment lost 2 bases, leaving 2 bases of the junction unmatched. The CDR3 runs to 15 residues. Germline CDR1 reads MDHEN; CDR2 reads SYDVKM. CDR3: CASSLGGLATDTQYF. The CDR3 bases are TGTGCCAGCAGTTTAGGGGGACTAGCGACAGATACGCAGTATTTT. Full variable domain (outside the CDR3, taken from reference TRBV28 and TRBJ2-3): DVKVTQSSRYLVKRTGEKVFLECVQDMDHENMFWYRQDPGLGLRLIYFSYDVKMKEKGDIPEGYSVSREKKERFSLILESASTNQTSMYLCASSLGGLATDTQYFGPGTRLTVL.

The chain couples TRBV13 to TRBJ2-3, with a weak D call TRBD2 (5 bases). Germline CDR1 PRHDT, CDR2 FYEKMQ (reference sequence). V lost 5 bases and J lost 5, with 8 bases in between. CDR3 length: 12 amino acids. The CDR3 DNA follows: TGTGCCAGCAGCGTGGGGAGAGATACGCAGTATTTT. It translates to CASSVGRDTQYF.

V usage is TRBV18 and J usage is TRBJ2-1, with TRBD2 matching over 9 bases. Germline V gives CDR1 KGHSH, CDR2 LQKENI. V lost 4 bases and J lost 3; bases outside the gene matches: 13. The CDR3 loop spans 18 amino acids. The chain's CDR3 is CASSQGTPGTSFYNEQFF. The DNA of the CDR3 is TGTGCCAGCTCACAAGGGACACCCGGGACTAGCTTCTACAATGAGCAGTTCTTC.

This clone was counted once. V gene TRBV19 combines with J gene TRBJ2-1, with 11 bases aligning to TRBD2. The germline gives CDR1 LNHDA, CDR2 SQIVND (reference sequence). CDR3 length equals 14 residues. Trimming removed 5 bases from V and 9 bases from J; junction bases left unmatched: 6. This chain's CDR3 is CASSLAGGPSEQFF. The CDR3 nucleotides read TGTGCCAGTAGTTTAGCGGGAGGGCCCAGTGAGCAGTTCTTC. Drawing the rest from reference TRBV19 and TRBJ2-1, the complete variable domain is DGGITQSPKYLFRKEGQNVTLSCEQNLNHDAMYWYRQDPGQGLRLIYYSQIVNDFQKGDIAEGYSVSREKKESFPLTVTSAQKNPTAFYLCASSLAGGPSEQFFGPGTRLTVL.